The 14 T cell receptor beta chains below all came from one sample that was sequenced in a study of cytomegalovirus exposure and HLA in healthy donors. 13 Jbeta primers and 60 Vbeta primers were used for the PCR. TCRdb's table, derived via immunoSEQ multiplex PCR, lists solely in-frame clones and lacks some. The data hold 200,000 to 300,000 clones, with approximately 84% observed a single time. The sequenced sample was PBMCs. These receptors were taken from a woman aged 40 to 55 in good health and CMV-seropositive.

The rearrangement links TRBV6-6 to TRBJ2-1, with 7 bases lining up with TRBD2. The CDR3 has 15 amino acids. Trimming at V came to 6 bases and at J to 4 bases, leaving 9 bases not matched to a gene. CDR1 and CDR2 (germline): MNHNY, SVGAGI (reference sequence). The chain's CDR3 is CASSSGLGKYNEQFF. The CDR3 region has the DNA TGTGCCAGCAGCTCAGGACTAGGGAAATACAATGAGCAGTTCTTC.

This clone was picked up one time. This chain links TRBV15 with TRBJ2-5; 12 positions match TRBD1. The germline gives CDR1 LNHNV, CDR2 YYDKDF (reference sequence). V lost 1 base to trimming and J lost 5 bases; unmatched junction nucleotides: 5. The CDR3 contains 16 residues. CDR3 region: CATSRAGTGGRETQYF. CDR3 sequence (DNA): TGTGCCACCAGCAGAGCCGGGACAGGGGGCCGGGAGACCCAGTACTTC.

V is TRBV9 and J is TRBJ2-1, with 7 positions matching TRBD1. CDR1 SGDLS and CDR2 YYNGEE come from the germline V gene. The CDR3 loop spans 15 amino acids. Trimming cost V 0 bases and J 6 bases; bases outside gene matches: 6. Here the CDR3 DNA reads TGTGCCAGCAGCGTAGAACCAGGGACAGCCAATGAGCAGTTCTTC. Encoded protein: CASSVEPGTANEQFF. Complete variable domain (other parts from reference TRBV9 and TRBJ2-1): DSGVTQTPKHLITATGQRVTLRCSPRSGDLSVYWYQQSLDQGLQFLIQYYNGEERAKGNILERFSAQQFPDLHSELNLSSLELGDSALYFCASSVEPGTANEQFFGPGTRLTVL.

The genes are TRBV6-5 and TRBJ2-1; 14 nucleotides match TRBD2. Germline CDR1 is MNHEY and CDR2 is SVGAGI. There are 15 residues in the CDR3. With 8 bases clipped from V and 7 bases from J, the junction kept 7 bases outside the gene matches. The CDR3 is CASATGTSGRNEQFF. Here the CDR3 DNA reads TGTGCCAGCGCGACCGGGACTAGCGGGAGAAATGAGCAGTTCTTC.

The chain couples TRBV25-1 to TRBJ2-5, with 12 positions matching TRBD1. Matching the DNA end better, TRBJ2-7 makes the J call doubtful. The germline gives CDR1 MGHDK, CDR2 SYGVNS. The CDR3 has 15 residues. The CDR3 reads CASSAGTGGDYEQYF. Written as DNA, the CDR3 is TGTGCCAGCAGTGCCGGGACAGGGGGCGACTACGAGCAGTACTTC.

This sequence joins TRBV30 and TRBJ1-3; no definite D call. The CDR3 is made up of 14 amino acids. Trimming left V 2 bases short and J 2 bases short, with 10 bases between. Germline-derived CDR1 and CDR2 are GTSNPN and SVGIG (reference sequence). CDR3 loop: CAWSRRGTGNTIYF. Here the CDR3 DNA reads TGTGCCTGGAGTCGAAGAGGGACTGGAAACACCATATATTTT.

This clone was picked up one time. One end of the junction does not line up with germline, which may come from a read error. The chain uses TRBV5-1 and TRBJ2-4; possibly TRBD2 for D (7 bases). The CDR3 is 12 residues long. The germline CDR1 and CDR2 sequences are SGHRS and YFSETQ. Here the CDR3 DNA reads TGCGCCAGCAGCGAGGGGGGGGGCCCCCGGATCTTC. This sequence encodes CASSEGGGPRIF.

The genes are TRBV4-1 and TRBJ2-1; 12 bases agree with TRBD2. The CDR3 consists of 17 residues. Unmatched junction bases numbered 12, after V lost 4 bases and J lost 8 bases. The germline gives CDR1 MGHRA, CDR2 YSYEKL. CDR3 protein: CASSRTETSGSTDEQFF. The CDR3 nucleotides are TGCGCCAGCAGCCGCACCGAGACTAGCGGGAGTACCGATGAGCAGTTCTTC.

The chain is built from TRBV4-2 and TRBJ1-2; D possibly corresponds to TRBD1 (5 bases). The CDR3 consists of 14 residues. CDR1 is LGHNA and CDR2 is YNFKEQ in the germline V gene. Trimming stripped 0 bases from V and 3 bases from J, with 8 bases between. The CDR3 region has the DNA TGTGCCAGCAGCCAAGACGCGGGGGACTATGGCTACACCTTC. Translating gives CASSQDAGDYGYTF.

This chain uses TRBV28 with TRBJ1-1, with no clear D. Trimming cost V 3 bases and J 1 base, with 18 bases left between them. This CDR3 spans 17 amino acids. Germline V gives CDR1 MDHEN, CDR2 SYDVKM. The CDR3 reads CASSFRTDFRWNTEAFF. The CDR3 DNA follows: TGTGCCAGCAGTTTCCGGACTGACTTCAGATGGAACACTGAAGCTTTCTTT.

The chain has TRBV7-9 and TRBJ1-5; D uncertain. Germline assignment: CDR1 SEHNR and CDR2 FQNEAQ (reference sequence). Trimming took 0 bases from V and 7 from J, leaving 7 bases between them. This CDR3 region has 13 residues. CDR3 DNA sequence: TGTGCCAGCAGCTTAGCGCTTGGCCAGCCCCAGCATTTT. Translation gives CASSLALGQPQHF.

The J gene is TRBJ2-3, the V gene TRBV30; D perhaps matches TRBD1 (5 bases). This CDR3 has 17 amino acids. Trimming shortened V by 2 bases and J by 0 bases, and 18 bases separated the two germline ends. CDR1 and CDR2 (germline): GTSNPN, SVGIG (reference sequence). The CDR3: CAWSPPEGHSSTDTQYF. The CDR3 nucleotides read TGTGCCTGGAGTCCCCCGGAAGGACACTCTAGCACAGATACGCAGTATTTT.

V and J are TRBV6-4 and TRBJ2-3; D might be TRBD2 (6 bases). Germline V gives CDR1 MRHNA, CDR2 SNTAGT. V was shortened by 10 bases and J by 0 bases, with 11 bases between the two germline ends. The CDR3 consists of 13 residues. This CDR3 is CATRRGSTDTQYF. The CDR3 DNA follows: TGTGCCACCAGGCGGGGCAGCACAGATACGCAGTATTTT.

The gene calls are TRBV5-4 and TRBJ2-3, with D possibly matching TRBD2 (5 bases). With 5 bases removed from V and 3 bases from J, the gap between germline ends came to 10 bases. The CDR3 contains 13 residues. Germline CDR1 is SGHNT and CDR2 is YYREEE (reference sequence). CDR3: CASSWERTDTQYF. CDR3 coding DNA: TGTGCCAGCAGTTGGGAGCGGACAGATACGCAGTATTTT.